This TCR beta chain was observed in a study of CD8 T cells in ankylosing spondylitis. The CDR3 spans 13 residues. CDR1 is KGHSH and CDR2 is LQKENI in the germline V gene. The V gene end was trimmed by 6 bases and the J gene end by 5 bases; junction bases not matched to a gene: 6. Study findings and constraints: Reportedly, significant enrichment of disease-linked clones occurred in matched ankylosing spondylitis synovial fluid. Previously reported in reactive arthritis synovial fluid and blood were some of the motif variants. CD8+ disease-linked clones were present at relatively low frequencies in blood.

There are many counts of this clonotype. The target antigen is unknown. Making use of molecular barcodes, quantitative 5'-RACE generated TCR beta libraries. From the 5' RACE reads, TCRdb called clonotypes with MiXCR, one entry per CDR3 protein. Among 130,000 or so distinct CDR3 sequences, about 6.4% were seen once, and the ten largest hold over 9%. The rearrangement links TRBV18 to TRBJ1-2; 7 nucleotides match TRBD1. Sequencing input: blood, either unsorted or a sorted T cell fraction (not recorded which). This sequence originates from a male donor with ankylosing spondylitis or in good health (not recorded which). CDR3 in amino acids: CASSKGAQYGYTF. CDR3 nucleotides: TGTGCCAGCTCGAAGGGGGCGCAATATGGCTACACCTTC.